The 5 T cell receptor beta chains in this list originate from one sample, sequenced in a study of beta chain features in type 1 diabetes. Which antigens these TCRs recognize remains unknown. Study observations and caveats: Significant though moderate, a shortening of TCRB CDR3s appeared in all four CD4+ subsets of Type 1 diabetes patients.

As every portion of the isolated RNA was reverse transcribed, the sequencing read expressed TCRB transcripts. Produced via immunoSEQ multiplex PCR; TCRdb's table is partial and in-frame only. Seen here are around 130,000 clones, around 17% observed once, and the top ten hold 2.3%. The sequencing input was central memory CD4+ T cells from blood. The receptors originated from a man aged 30 to 45 with type 1 diabetes.

The V gene is TRBV9, the J gene TRBJ2-6; D gene ambiguous. CDR3 length equals 13 residues. V lost 2 bases and J lost 3, with 3 bases in between. Germline values: CDR1 SGDLS, CDR2 YYNGEE. The CDR3 DNA follows: TGTGCCAGCAGCGTTAGTGGGGCCAACGTCCTGACTTTC. This translates into CASSVSGANVLTF.

J is TRBJ2-7 and V is TRBV13, with TRBD1 identical over 10 bases. The CDR3 runs 14 residues. Unmatched junction bases numbered 10, after V lost 5 bases and J lost 9 bases. Germline lookup yields CDR1 PRHDT and CDR2 FYEKMQ (reference sequence). The CDR3 DNA sequence: TGTGCCAGCAGCCCCCGGGACAGGGGTTTGAGGCAGTACTTC. Protein: CASSPRDRGLRQYF.

This sequence joins TRBV9 and TRBJ1-3; 8 nucleotides agree with TRBD1. The CDR3 covers 14 residues. Germline CDR1 is SGDLS and CDR2 is YYNGEE. J was trimmed by 8 bases and V by 3 bases; bases with no gene match: 7. The CDR3 DNA reads TGTGCCAGCAGCGGAGGACAGGGCGGCGACACCATATATTTT. This translates into CASSGGQGGDTIYF.

The table lists this clone with a few counts. The chain carries TRBV9 and TRBJ2-3, with 9 positions matching TRBD2. V shed 3 bases and J 4 bases; nucleotides not matched to a gene: 6. From germline, CDR1 is SGDLS and CDR2 YYNGEE. The CDR3 totals 15 residues. The CDR3 region is CASSAEGLAADTQYF. CDR3 nucleotide sequence: TGTGCCAGCAGCGCCGAGGGACTAGCTGCAGATACGCAGTATTTT.

This clone came up once. This sequence joins TRBV9 and TRBJ2-3; 7 bases align to TRBD2. This CDR3 has 16 residues. The V gene end was trimmed by 3 bases and the J gene end by 3 bases; junction bases not matched to a gene: 10. The germline V gene encodes CDR1 SGDLS and CDR2 YYNGEE. The chain's CDR3 is CASSGETSLLTDTQYF. Written as DNA, the CDR3 is TGTGCCAGCAGCGGGGAGACTAGCCTGCTGACAGATACGCAGTATTTT.